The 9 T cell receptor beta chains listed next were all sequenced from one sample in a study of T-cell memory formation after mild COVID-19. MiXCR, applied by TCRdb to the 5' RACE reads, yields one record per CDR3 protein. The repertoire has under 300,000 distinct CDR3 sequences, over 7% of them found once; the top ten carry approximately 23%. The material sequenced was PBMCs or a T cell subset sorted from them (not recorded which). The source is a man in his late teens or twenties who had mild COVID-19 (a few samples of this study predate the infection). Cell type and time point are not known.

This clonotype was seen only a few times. The chain's CDR3 is CASSLGLAVYEQYV. The CDR3 bases are TGTGCCAGCAGCTTGGGGCTAGCGGTTTACGAGCAGTACGTC. The chain employs TRBV5-6 and TRBJ2-7; the match to TRBD2 covers 7 bases. In germline, CDR1 is SGHDT, CDR2 YYEEEE. The V gene end was trimmed by 0 bases and the J gene end by 4 bases; junction bases not matched to a gene: 4. The CDR3 contains 14 residues.

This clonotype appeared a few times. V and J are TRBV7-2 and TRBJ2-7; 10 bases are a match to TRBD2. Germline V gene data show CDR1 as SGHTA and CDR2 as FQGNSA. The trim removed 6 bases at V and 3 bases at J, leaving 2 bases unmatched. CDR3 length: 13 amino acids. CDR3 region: CASRIAGGYEQYF. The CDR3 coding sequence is TGTGCCAGCAGAATAGCGGGGGGCTACGAGCAGTACTTC.

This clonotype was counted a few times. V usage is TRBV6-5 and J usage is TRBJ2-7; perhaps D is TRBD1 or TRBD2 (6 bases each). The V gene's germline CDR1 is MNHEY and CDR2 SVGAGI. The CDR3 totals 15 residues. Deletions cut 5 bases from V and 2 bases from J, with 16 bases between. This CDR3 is CASSPYRDSPYEQYF. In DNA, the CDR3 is TGTGCCAGCAGTCCTTACAGGGACTCCCCCTACGAGCAGTACTTC.

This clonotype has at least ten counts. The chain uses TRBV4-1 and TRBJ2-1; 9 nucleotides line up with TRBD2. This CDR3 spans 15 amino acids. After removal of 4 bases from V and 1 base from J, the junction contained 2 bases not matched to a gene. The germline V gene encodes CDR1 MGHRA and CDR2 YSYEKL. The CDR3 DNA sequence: TGCGCCAGCAGCCCTGGACTAGCGTCCTACAATGAGCAGTTCTTC. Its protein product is CASSPGLASYNEQFF.

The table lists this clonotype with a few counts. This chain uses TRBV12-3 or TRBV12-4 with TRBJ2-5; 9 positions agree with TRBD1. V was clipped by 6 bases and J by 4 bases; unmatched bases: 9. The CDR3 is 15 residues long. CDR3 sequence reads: CASSLLQGAGETQYF. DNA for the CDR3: TGTGCCAGCAGCCTCCTACAGGGGGCGGGAGAGACCCAGTACTTC.

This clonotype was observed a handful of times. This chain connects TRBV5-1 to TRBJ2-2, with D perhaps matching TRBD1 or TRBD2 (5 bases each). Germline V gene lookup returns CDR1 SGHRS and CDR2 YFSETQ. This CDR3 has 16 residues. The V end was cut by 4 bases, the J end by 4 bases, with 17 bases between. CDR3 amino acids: CASSRDAGGGTGELFF. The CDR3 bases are TGCGCCAGCAGCCGGGACGCCGGTGGTGGCACCGGGGAGCTGTTTTTT.

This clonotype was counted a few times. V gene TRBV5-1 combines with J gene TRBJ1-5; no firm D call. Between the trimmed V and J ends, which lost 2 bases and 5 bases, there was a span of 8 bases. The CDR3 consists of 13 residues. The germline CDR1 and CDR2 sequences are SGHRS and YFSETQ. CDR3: CASSFSPDQPQHF. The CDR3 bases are TGCGCCAGCAGCTTTTCCCCTGATCAGCCCCAGCATTTT.

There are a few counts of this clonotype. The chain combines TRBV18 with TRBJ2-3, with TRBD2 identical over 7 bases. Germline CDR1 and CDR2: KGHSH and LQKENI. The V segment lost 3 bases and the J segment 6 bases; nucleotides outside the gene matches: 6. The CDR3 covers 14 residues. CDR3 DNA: TGTGCCAGCTCACCTTTGCAGGGAGGGGATACGCAGTATTTT. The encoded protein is CASSPLQGGDTQYF.

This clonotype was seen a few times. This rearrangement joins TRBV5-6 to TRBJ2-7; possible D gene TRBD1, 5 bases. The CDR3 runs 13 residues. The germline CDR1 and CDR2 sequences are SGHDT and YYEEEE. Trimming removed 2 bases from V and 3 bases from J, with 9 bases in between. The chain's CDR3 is CASSFTQGYEQYF. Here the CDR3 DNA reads TGTGCCAGCAGCTTCACGCAGGGCTACGAGCAGTACTTC.